A single sample gave rise to the 4 T cell receptor beta chains below, sequenced in a study of cytomegalovirus exposure and HLA in healthy donors. Amplification used 60 Vbeta primers and 13 Jbeta primers. The protocol was immunoSEQ multiplex PCR, while the TCRdb copy is restricted to in-frame clones and leaves out a portion. The repertoire holds under 200,000 clones, with around 80% as singletons. The sequenced material came from PBMCs. The receptors shown here come from a middle-aged woman in good health and CMV-seronegative.

Details on this clone: Other DNA sequences within the sample encode an identical CDR3. The gene calls are TRBV27 and TRBJ2-1, with 8 bases aligning to TRBD2. CDR3 length equals 14 residues. Trimming took 2 bases from V and 4 from J; bases not matched to a gene: 1. CDR1 MNHEY and CDR2 SMNVEV come from the germline V gene (reference sequence). CDR3 protein: CASSLAGGYNEQFF. DNA of the CDR3: TGTGCCAGCAGTTTAGCGGGGGGTTACAATGAGCAGTTCTTC.

The gene calls are TRBV10-2 and TRBJ1-1; 8 bases align to TRBD1. The CDR3 is 15 residues long. With V trimmed by 6 bases and J by 0 bases, 6 bases remained unmatched. Germline loops: CDR1 WSHSY, CDR2 SAAADI. The DNA for the CDR3 is TGCGCCAGCAGGAAACAGGGGGGGATGAACACTGAAGCTTTCTTT. Amino acids: CASRKQGGMNTEAFF.

This chain joins TRBV27 and TRBJ1-1; 8 bases line up with TRBD1. Germline V gene data show CDR1 as MNHEY and CDR2 as SMNVEV (reference sequence). CDR3 length: 17 amino acids. V shed 8 bases, J shed 3 bases, and the junction held 17 bases outside the gene matches. The CDR3 sequence: CASLSRTGPTLYTEAFF. CDR3 DNA: TGTGCCAGCTTAAGCCGGACAGGGCCTACACTATACACTGAAGCTTTCTTT.

The gene calls are TRBV27 and TRBJ1-1; D gene uncertain. Germline CDR1 is MNHEY and CDR2 is SMNVEV (reference sequence). The CDR3 sequence is 12 residues long. Trimming stripped 9 bases from V and 8 bases from J, with 16 bases between. CDR3 bases: TGTGCCAGTCTCGACTCGTTAAACGAAGCTTTCTTT. This encodes CASLDSLNEAFF.